The rows below give T cell receptor beta chains drawn from one sample of a study of T and B cells in COVID-19 patients. TCRdb fed the multiplex PCR reads into MiXCR, producing one record per CDR3 protein. The data contain about 14,000 distinct CDR3 sequences, about 28% of them singletons. Sequencing was carried out using blood. All receptors derive from a human donor who had recovered from COVID-19. CDR3s include the opening cysteine and the closing phenylalanine or tryptophan. A D gene is named only where the DNA matches it firmly. Not every row has a clone size; where given, it reads once, few, many or a size class.

d_call	j_call	v_call	clone_size	cdr3_nt	cdr3_aa
-	TRBJ1-4	TRBV6-1	-	TGTGCCAACTCCGGTGGGACGGGTGAAAAACTGTTTTTT	CANSGGTGEKLFF
-	TRBJ2-7	TRBV20-1	-	TGCAGTGCTAGCAGGCCGGCCTACGAGCAGTACTTC	CSASRPAYEQYF
-	TRBJ1-5	TRBV19	few	TGTGCCAGTAGTATATTGGATCAGCCCCAGCATTTT	CASSILDQPQHF
-	TRBJ2-1	TRBV7-6	few	TGTGCCAGCAGTATCAATGAGCAGTTCTTC	CASSINEQFF
TRBD2	TRBJ2-6	TRBV12-3/TRBV12-4	few	TGTGCCAGCAGTTTACTTCGGGAGGGCCGGTCTGGGGCCAACGTCCTGACTTTC	CASSLLREGRSGANVLTF
-	TRBJ2-2	TRBV9	-	TGTGCCAGCAGCCCAAAGGAAACCGGGGAGCTGTTTTTT	CASSPKETGELFF
TRBD1	TRBJ1-5	TRBV19	many	TGTGCCAGTAGCATGACAGGGAGCAATCAGCCCCAGCATTTT	CASSMTGSNQPQHF
-	TRBJ2-1	TRBV4-3	-	TGCGCCAGCAGCCAAGAGGGTAGTTCGAACAATGAGCAGTTCTTC	CASSQEGSSNNEQFF
TRBD1	TRBJ1-4	TRBV19	few	TGTGCCACCCATCCAGGGACAGGGCGAACGGGTAATGAAAAACTGTTTTTT	CATHPGTGRTGNEKLFF
TRBD1	TRBJ2-7	TRBV7-9	-	TGTGCCAGCAGCTTATGGTCCGGGACAGGGGGCAGGGAGCAGTACTTC	CASSLWSGTGGREQYF
TRBD2	TRBJ2-1	TRBV18	-	TGTGCCAGCTCACAAGGGATCCGGACTAGCGGGAGGAACTACAATGAGCAGTTCTTC	CASSQGIRTSGRNYNEQFF
TRBD1	TRBJ2-7	TRBV19	medium-sized	TGTGCCAGTAGTACCGGGACAGAGATCTCCTACGAGCAGTACTTC	CASSTGTEISYEQYF
-	TRBJ2-7	TRBV7-6	few	TGTGCCAGCAGCTTAGCTGCAAACTCCTACGAGCAGTACTTC	CASSLAANSYEQYF
-	TRBJ2-1	TRBV21-1	-	TGTGCCAGCAGCATACGCTCCACGGTCGGGAGGTACAATGAGCAGTTCTTC	CASSIRSTVGRYNEQFF
-	TRBJ2-3	TRBV27	medium-sized	TGTGCCAGCAGCCCCGGGGCAGATACGCAGTATTTT	CASSPGADTQYF
-	TRBJ2-1	TRBV6-6	many	TGTGCCAGCAGTTCCCAATTAGCGGTAGGGTACAATGAGCAGTTCTTC	CASSSQLAVGYNEQFF
-	TRBJ2-7	TRBV19	medium-sized	TGTGCCAGTAGTCAAAGCCCCGGGACCGTATCCTACGAGCAGTACTTC	CASSQSPGTVSYEQYF
TRBD1	TRBJ2-7	TRBV20-1	once	TGCAGTGCTAGAAACCCACAGGGGGCAACCTACGAGCAGTACTTC	CSARNPQGATYEQYF
-	TRBJ2-5	TRBV19	medium-sized	TGTGCCAGTAGTATCGGGGGACCGTGGGAGACCCAGTACTTC	CASSIGGPWETQYF
TRBD1	TRBJ1-1	TRBV19	medium-sized	TGTGCCAGTAGTCCGACAGGGGTGGACACTGAAGCTTTCTTT	CASSPTGVDTEAFF
-	TRBJ2-5	TRBV18	few	TGTGCCAGCTCACCACAAGGGACCCGGGAGACCCAGTACTTC	CASSPQGTRETQYF
-	TRBJ1-4	TRBV19	-	TGTGCCAGTAGTATAGGAGTCGGATCTCTAGGTGAAAAACTGTTTTTT	CASSIGVGSLGEKLFF
TRBD2	TRBJ2-1	TRBV19	medium-sized	TGTGCCAGTGGAACGGGAGGTAGCTCCTACAATGAGCAGTTCTTC	CASGTGGSSYNEQFF
TRBD2	TRBJ2-1	TRBV27	medium-sized	TGTGCCAGCAGCATAGAGGGACTAGCGGGGAATGAGCAGTTCTTC	CASSIEGLAGNEQFF
-	TRBJ2-5	TRBV6-5	few	TGTGCCAGCAGTGATTGGGGGGATCGGGAGACCCAGTACTTC	CASSDWGDRETQYF
-	TRBJ2-5	TRBV6-5	-	TGTGCCAGCAGTTACTCGAAGGGCGGGGAGACCCAGTACTTC	CASSYSKGGETQYF
-	TRBJ1-6	TRBV27	few	TGTGCCAGCAGTTTGGGGGGGGGCAGGGCCAGCAGAGACCCTAATTCACCCCTCCACTTT	CASSLGGGRASRDPNSPLHF
TRBD1	TRBJ2-1	TRBV28	-	TGTGCCAGCAGTCGAACAGGGGGCGAGCAGTTCTTC	CASSRTGGEQFF
-	TRBJ1-6	TRBV30	medium-sized	TGTGCCTGGAGGACTTCGGGCTATTCACCCCTCCACTTT	CAWRTSGYSPLHF
-	TRBJ2-7	TRBV15	many	TGTGCCACCAGCAGAGATTCAGGGGGGGGTAACTACGAGCAGTACTTC	CATSRDSGGGNYEQYF
-	TRBJ2-7	TRBV20-1	-	TGCAGTGCTAGAGTCCACAGGTACGAGCAGTACTTC	CSARVHRYEQYF
TRBD1	TRBJ1-5	TRBV28	-	TGTGCCAGCACTCAGGGGGGGGCGATTCAGCCCCAGCATTTT	CASTQGGAIQPQHF
TRBD1	TRBJ2-7	TRBV6-2/TRBV6-3	many	TGTGCCAGCGGGGACAGGTACCCCTACGAGCAGTACTTC	CASGDRYPYEQYF